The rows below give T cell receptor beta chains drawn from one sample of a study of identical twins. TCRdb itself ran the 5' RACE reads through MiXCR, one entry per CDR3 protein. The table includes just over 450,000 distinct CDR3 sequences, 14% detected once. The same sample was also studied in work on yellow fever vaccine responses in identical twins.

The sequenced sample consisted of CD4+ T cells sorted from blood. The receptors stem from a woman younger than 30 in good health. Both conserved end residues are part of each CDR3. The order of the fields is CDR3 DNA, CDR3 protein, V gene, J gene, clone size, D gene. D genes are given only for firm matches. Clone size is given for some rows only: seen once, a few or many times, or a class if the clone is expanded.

DNA: TGCGCCAGCAGCTTTCGCGCAGACTTACGCTCTGGGGCCAACGTCCTGACTTTC
CDR3: CASSFRADLRSGANVLTF
V: TRBV5-1
J: TRBJ2-6
size: few
D: .

DNA: TGCGCCAGCAGCCAAGATACCCCGGGACTAGCGGGGTACAATGAGCAGTTCTTC
CDR3: CASSQDTPGLAGYNEQFF
V: TRBV4-3
J: TRBJ2-1
size: many
D: TRBD2

DNA: TGTGCCAGCAGTTTTTTAGACAGGGGGGTGGGCGAGACCCAGTACTTC
CDR3: CASSFLDRGVGETQYF
V: TRBV6-5
J: TRBJ2-5
size: few
D: TRBD1

DNA: TGTGCCAGCAGCCTAGGACCGATGAGGGACGAGCAGTACTTC
CDR3: CASSLGPMRDEQYF
V: TRBV7-2
J: TRBJ2-7
size: .
D: .

DNA: TGCGCCAGCAGCCAAGATACGGCACTTCAGACAGGGGGTTGGACAGATACGCAGTATTTT
CDR3: CASSQDTALQTGGWTDTQYF
V: TRBV4-3
J: TRBJ2-3
size: .
D: TRBD1

DNA: TGTGCCAGCAGCTTAGGACTGGCGGGGGGAACCACAGATACGCAGTATTTT
CDR3: CASSLGLAGGTTDTQYF
V: TRBV7-2
J: TRBJ2-3
size: .
D: TRBD2

DNA: TGTGCCAGCAGCTTAGGTCTAGCGGGGGGGGCTCATTTCTTC
CDR3: CASSLGLAGGAHFF
V: TRBV7-3
J: TRBJ2-1
size: few
D: TRBD2

DNA: TGTGCCAGCAGTCCCCCCCCGCTCACAGATACGCAGTATTTT
CDR3: CASSPPPLTDTQYF
V: TRBV28
J: TRBJ2-3
size: .
D: .

DNA: TGTGCCAGCAGCTTAGATCGACTAGCGGGAGTCACGCAGTATTTT
CDR3: CASSLDRLAGVTQYF
V: TRBV11-2
J: TRBJ2-3
size: .
D: TRBD2

DNA: TGCGCCAGCAGCTTTGGCAGGGGATACCAAGAGACCCGGTACTTC
CDR3: CASSFGRGYQETRYF
V: TRBV5-1
J: TRBJ2-5
size: once
D: .

DNA: TGTGCCAGCAGCGACTTTGGCGGGGGATCATACGAGCAGTACTTC
CDR3: CASSDFGGGSYEQYF
V: TRBV12-3/TRBV12-4
J: TRBJ2-7
size: few
D: TRBD2

DNA: TGCGCCAGCAGCTTGAGTGTCAGGGTCGGGGGCACCGGGGAGCTGTTTTTT
CDR3: CASSLSVRVGGTGELFF
V: TRBV5-1
J: TRBJ2-2
size: .
D: .

DNA: TGTGCCAGCAGACCAGCGGTCCCCGGACCCTACAATGAGCAGTTCTTC
CDR3: CASRPAVPGPYNEQFF
V: TRBV4-2
J: TRBJ2-1
size: .
D: .

DNA: TGTGCCAGCTTCATGACGGCAGGGTCCTCCTACAATGAGCAGTTCTTC
CDR3: CASFMTAGSSYNEQFF
V: TRBV6-2/TRBV6-3
J: TRBJ2-1
size: .
D: .

DNA: TGTGCCAGCAGCCAAGTTACCGGCCCCTACGAGCAGTACTTC
CDR3: CASSQVTGPYEQYF
V: TRBV3-1
J: TRBJ2-7
size: many
D: .

DNA: TGTGCCAGCAGTTTAGAGACTAGCGGAAGCTCCTACGAGCAGTACTTC
CDR3: CASSLETSGSSYEQYF
V: TRBV28
J: TRBJ2-7
size: few
D: TRBD2

DNA: TGCAGTGCTAGCCCAGCGGGAGTTCAAGAGACCCAGTACTTC
CDR3: CSASPAGVQETQYF
V: TRBV20-1
J: TRBJ2-5
size: few
D: TRBD2

DNA: TGTGCCAGCAGTGAAGGTAGCGGGATAACCTACGAGCAGTACTTC
CDR3: CASSEGSGITYEQYF
V: TRBV6-1
J: TRBJ2-7
size: few
D: TRBD2

DNA: TGTGCCAGCAGCTTACAGGGGATTTTCTTC
CDR3: CASSLQGIFF
V: TRBV7-9
J: TRBJ2-1
size: many
D: .

DNA: TGTGCCAGCCTGACCGGGACAGCGAGCGAGCAGTACTTC
CDR3: CASLTGTASEQYF
V: TRBV28
J: TRBJ2-7
size: .
D: TRBD1

DNA: TGTGCCAGCAGCTCTGGGACAGGGGGAGTGAATGAGCAGTTCTTC
CDR3: CASSSGTGGVNEQFF
V: TRBV7-9
J: TRBJ2-1
size: few
D: TRBD1

DNA: TGTGCCTGGAGTCACGGCGGGGCGATTTACAATGAGCAGTTCTTC
CDR3: CAWSHGGAIYNEQFF
V: TRBV30
J: TRBJ2-1
size: .
D: .

DNA: TGCAGTGCTAGAAACGTTCGGCGGTCCTACGAGCAGTACTTC
CDR3: CSARNVRRSYEQYF
V: TRBV20-1
J: TRBJ2-7
size: .
D: .

DNA: TGCGCCAGCAAAATAGGGAGTATCGACAATGAGCAGTTCTTC
CDR3: CASKIGSIDNEQFF
V: TRBV5-1
J: TRBJ2-1
size: few
D: .

DNA: TGTGCCAGCAGTCGAACCGGGACAGGGGGGGAGCAGTACTTC
CDR3: CASSRTGTGGEQYF
V: TRBV28
J: TRBJ2-7
size: .
D: TRBD1

DNA: TGTGCCAGCAGCGTAGGGGTCTTAGCGGGGGGGCTTGAGCAGTTCTTC
CDR3: CASSVGVLAGGLEQFF
V: TRBV9
J: TRBJ2-1
size: few
D: TRBD2

DNA: TGTGCCAGCAGCCAAGAGACCCTAGCGGTGAACACCGGGGAGCTGTTTTTT
CDR3: CASSQETLAVNTGELFF
V: TRBV3-1
J: TRBJ2-2
size: .
D: TRBD2

DNA: TGTGCCAGCAGCCACCAGACGACAGGAGCCGTTGTCGAGCAGTACTTC
CDR3: CASSHQTTGAVVEQYF
V: TRBV4-2
J: TRBJ2-7
size: .
D: .

DNA: TGCAGTGCTAGGGCAAACACCGGGACAGGGGGCGCTTATAGGAATTCACCCCTCCACTTT
CDR3: CSARANTGTGGAYRNSPLHF
V: TRBV20-1
J: TRBJ1-6
size: .
D: TRBD1

DNA: TGTGCCAGCAGGCCTTCTTCGGCCCGGGGAGGTACGCAGTATTTT
CDR3: CASRPSSARGGTQYF
V: TRBV12-3/TRBV12-4
J: TRBJ2-3
size: many
D: .

DNA: TGTGCCACCAGTATTATCGGGGTCGGCTACAATGAGCAGTTCTTC
CDR3: CATSIIGVGYNEQFF
V: TRBV19
J: TRBJ2-1
size: .
D: .

DNA: TGCGCCAGCAGCTCAGGACTAGCGGGAGGGCCGAACACCGGGGAGCTGTTTTTT
CDR3: CASSSGLAGGPNTGELFF
V: TRBV5-1
J: TRBJ2-2
size: many
D: TRBD2

DNA: TGCAGTGCCGTGGAGACCCAGTACTTC
CDR3: CSAVETQYF
V: TRBV20-1
J: TRBJ2-5
size: .
D: .

DNA: TGTGCCAGCAGCCGGTACGGAGCCACAGATACGCAGTATTTT
CDR3: CASSRYGATDTQYF
V: TRBV3-1
J: TRBJ2-3
size: few
D: .

DNA: TGTGCCAGCAGTTTATACTTTGGAGAGACCCAGTACTTC
CDR3: CASSLYFGETQYF
V: TRBV12-3/TRBV12-4
J: TRBJ2-5
size: few
D: .

DNA: TGCAGTGCTAGCGTACTAGTTGCCGAGACCCAGTACTTC
CDR3: CSASVLVAETQYF
V: TRBV20-1
J: TRBJ2-5
size: .
D: .

DNA: TGCAGTGCTAGAGGGGGGACTAGCCGGAACTACAATGAGCAGTTCTTC
CDR3: CSARGGTSRNYNEQFF
V: TRBV20-1
J: TRBJ2-1
size: few
D: TRBD2

DNA: TGTGCCAGTCGAAGAGGGGGGAGCACAGATACGCAGTATTTT
CDR3: CASRRGGSTDTQYF
V: TRBV27
J: TRBJ2-3
size: .
D: .

DNA: TGTGCCAGCAGCCATGGACAGGGACAAGAGACCCAGTACTTC
CDR3: CASSHGQGQETQYF
V: TRBV2
J: TRBJ2-5
size: few
D: TRBD1

DNA: TGTGCCAGCAGCTACCCCGGGACAGGGGGCGCGAACGGGGAGCTGTTTTTT
CDR3: CASSYPGTGGANGELFF
V: TRBV5-8
J: TRBJ2-2
size: .
D: TRBD1

DNA: TGTGCCAGCAGCTTAGGGCAGGGAAGGGGGACAGATACGCAGTATTTT
CDR3: CASSLGQGRGTDTQYF
V: TRBV7-2
J: TRBJ2-3
size: .
D: .

DNA: TGCGCCAGCAGCTCCCCGGATAGCACAGATACGCAGTATTTT
CDR3: CASSSPDSTDTQYF
V: TRBV5-1
J: TRBJ2-3
size: few
D: .

DNA: TGTGCCAGCAGCTTGATAGACAGGGACTTAGGTGAGCAGTACTTC
CDR3: CASSLIDRDLGEQYF
V: TRBV11-2
J: TRBJ2-7
size: many
D: .

DNA: TGTGCCACCAGCCTCAGGGAGGGCAAAAACATTCAGTACTTC
CDR3: CATSLREGKNIQYF
V: TRBV24-1
J: TRBJ2-4
size: .
D: TRBD2

DNA: TGTGCCAGCAGTGACCCTGGACAGGGGAGACAGCCCCAGCATTTT
CDR3: CASSDPGQGRQPQHF
V: TRBV6-1
J: TRBJ1-5
size: .
D: TRBD1

DNA: TGCGCCAGCAGCTACAGACAAGAGACCCAGTACTTC
CDR3: CASSYRQETQYF
V: TRBV5-1
J: TRBJ2-5
size: .
D: .

DNA: TGTGCCATCAAGGAGGGCAGGTCCCTCTCCTACGAGCAGTACTTC
CDR3: CAIKEGRSLSYEQYF
V: TRBV10-3
J: TRBJ2-7
size: .
D: .

DNA: TGTGCCAGCAGCTTAGGGAGAGGGATGGATACCGGGGAGCTGTTTTTT
CDR3: CASSLGRGMDTGELFF
V: TRBV5-4
J: TRBJ2-2
size: .
D: .

DNA: TGTGCCAGCAGCTTAGAGATAGATACGCAGTATTTT
CDR3: CASSLEIDTQYF
V: TRBV11-2
J: TRBJ2-3
size: few
D: .